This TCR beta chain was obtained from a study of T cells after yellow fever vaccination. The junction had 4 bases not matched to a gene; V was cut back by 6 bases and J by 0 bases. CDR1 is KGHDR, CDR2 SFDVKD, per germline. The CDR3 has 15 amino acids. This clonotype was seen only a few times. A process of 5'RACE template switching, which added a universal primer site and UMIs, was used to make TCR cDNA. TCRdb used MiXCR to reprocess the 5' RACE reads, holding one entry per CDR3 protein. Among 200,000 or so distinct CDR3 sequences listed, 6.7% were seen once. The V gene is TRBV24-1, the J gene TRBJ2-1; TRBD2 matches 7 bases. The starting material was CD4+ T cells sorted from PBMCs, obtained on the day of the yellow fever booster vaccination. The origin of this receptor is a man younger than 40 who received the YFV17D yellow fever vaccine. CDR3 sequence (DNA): TGTGCCACCAGTCGGGGAGGGGCCTCCTACAATGAGCAGTTCTTC. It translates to CATSRGGASYNEQFF.